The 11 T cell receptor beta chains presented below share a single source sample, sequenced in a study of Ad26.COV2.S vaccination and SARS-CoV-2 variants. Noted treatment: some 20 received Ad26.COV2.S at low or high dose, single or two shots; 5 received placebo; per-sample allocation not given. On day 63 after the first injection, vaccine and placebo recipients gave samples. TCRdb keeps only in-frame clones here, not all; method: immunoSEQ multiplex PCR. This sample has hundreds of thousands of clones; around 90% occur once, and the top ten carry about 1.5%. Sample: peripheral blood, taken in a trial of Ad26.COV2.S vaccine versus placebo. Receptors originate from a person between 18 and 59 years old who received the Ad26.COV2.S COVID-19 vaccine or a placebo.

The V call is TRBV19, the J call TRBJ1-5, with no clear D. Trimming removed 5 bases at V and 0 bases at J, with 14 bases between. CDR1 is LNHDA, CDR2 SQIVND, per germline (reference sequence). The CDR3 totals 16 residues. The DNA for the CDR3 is TGTGCCAGTAGTGAGGCAGTATCTTATAGCAATCAGCCCCAGCATTTT. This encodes CASSEAVSYSNQPQHF.

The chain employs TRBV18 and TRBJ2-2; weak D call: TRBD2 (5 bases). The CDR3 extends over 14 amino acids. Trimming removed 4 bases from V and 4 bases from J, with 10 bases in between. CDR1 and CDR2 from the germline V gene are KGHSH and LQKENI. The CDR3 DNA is TGTGCCAGCTCACTCGGACTTACCACCGGGGAGCTGTTTTTT. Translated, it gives CASSLGLTTGELFF.

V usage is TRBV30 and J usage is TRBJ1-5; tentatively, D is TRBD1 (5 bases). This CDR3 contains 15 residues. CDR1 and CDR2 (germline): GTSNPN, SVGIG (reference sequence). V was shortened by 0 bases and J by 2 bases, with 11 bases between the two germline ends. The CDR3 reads CAWSVEGAGNQPQHF. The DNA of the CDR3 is TGTGCCTGGAGTGTTGAAGGGGCTGGCAATCAGCCCCAGCATTTT.

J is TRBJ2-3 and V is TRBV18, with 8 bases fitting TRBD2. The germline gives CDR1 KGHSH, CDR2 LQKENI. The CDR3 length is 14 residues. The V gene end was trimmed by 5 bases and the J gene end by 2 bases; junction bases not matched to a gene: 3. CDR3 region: CASSLAGPTDTQYF. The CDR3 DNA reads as TGTGCCAGCTCATTAGCGGGACCCACAGATACGCAGTATTTT.

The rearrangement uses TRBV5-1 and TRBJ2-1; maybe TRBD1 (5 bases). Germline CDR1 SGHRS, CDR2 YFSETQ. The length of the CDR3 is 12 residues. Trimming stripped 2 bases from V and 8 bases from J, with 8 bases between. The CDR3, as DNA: TGCGCCAGCAGCTTTCAGGGTGATGAGCAGTTCTTC. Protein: CASSFQGDEQFF. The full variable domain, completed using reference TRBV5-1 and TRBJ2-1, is KAGVTQTPRYLIKTRGQQVTLSCSPISGHRSVSWYQQTPGQGLQFLFEYFSETQRNKGNFPGRFSGRQFSNSRSEMNVSTLELGDSALYLCASSFQGDEQFFGPGTRLTVL.

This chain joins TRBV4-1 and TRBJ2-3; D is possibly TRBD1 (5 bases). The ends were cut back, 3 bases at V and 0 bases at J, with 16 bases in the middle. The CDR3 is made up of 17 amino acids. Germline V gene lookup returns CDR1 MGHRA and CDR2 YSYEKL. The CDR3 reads CASSHVITGTSTDTQYF. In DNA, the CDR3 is TGCGCCAGCAGCCACGTAATTACAGGTACTAGCACAGATACGCAGTATTTT.

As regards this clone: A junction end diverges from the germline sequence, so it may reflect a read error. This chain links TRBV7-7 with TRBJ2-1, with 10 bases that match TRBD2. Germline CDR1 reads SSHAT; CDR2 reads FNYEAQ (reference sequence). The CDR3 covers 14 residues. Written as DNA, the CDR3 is TGTGCTAGCAGCTTGGCTAGCGGGAGTGATGAGCAGTTCTTC. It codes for CASSLASGSDEQFF. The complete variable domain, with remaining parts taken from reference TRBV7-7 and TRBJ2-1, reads GAGVSQSPRYKVTKRGQDVTLRCDPISSHATLYWYQQALGQGPEFLTYFNYEAQPDKSGLPSDRFSAERPEGSISTLTIQRTEQRDSAMYRCASSLASGSDEQFFGPGTRLTVL.

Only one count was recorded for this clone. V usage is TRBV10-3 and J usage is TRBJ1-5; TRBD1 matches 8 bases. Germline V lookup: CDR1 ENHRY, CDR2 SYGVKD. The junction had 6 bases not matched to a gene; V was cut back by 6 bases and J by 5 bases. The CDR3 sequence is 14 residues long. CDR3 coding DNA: TGTGCCATCAGGTCCGGGACAGGTGATCAGCCCCAGCATTTT. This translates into CAIRSGTGDQPQHF.

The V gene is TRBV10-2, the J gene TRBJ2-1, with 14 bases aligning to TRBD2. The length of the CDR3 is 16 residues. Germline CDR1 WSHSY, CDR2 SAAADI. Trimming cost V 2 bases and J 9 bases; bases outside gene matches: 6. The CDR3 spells CASSEGLAGGGSEQFF. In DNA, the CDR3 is TGCGCCAGCAGTGAGGGACTAGCGGGGGGCGGGAGTGAGCAGTTCTTC.

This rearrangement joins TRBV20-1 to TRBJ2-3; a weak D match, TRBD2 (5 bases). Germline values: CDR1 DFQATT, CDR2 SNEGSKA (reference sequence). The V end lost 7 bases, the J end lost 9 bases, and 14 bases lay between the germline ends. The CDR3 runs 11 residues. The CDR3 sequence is CSVPPRGTQYF. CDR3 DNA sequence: TGCAGTGTCCCGCCCCGAGGGACGCAGTATTTT.

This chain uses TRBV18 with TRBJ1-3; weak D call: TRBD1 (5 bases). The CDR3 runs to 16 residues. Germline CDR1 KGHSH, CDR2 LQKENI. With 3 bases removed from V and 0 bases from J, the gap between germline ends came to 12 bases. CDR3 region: CASSPGTASSGNTIYF. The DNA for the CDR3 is TGTGCCAGCTCACCGGGGACGGCTAGCTCTGGAAACACCATATATTTT.